The present T cell receptor (beta chain) was sequenced within a study of T cells in Graves' hyperthyroidism and ophthalmopathy. Regarding the study as a whole: A model of 13 V-J pairs discriminated ophthalmopathy from stable hyperthyroidism.

Germline V gene data show CDR1 as SGHAT and CDR2 as FQNNGV. Trimming shortened V by 8 bases and J by 2 bases, and 10 bases separated the two germline ends. The CDR3 extends over 12 amino acids. A note on this clonotype: Antigen unknown.

Researchers took RNA transcripts and amplified the TCR beta CDR3 regions from them. Using the HTBI primer set, a first-round RT-PCR was run on the TCR CDR3. TCRdb itself ran the multiplex PCR reads through MiXCR, one entry per CDR3 protein. The data show a few hundred thousand distinct CDR3 sequences, roughly 20% seen once. What was sequenced was blood. The sequence was obtained from a man aged 18 to 30 with Graves' hyperthyroidism. The chain has TRBV11-2 and TRBJ2-7, with D tentatively TRBD2 (7 bases). The CDR3 region is CASEGGTYEQYF. The CDR3, as DNA: TGTGCCAGCGAGGGGGGGACCTACGAGCAGTACTTC.